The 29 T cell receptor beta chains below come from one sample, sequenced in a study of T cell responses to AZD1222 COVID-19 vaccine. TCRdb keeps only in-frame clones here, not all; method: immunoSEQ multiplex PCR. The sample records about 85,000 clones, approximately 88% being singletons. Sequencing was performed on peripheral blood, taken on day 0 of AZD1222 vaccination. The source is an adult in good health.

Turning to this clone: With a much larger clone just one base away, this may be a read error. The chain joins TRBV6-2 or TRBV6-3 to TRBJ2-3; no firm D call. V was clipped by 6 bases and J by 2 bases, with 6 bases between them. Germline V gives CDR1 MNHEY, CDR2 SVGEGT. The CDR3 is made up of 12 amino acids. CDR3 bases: TGTGCCAGCAGCTCTCTCACAGATACGCAGTATTTT. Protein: CASSSLTDTQYF.

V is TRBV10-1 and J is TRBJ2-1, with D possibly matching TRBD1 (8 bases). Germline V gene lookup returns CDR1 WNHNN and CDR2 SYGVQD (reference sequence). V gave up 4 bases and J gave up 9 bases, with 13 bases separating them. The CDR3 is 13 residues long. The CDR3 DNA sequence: TGCGCCAGCAGTGGATACAGGGGGGGTGAGCAGTTCTTC. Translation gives CASSGYRGGEQFF.

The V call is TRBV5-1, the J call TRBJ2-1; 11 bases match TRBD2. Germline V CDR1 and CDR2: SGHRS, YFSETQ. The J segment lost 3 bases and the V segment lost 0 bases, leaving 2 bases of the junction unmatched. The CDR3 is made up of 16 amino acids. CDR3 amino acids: CASSLGGTSGYNEQFF. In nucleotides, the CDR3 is TGCGCCAGCAGCTTGGGGGGGACTAGCGGCTACAATGAGCAGTTCTTC.

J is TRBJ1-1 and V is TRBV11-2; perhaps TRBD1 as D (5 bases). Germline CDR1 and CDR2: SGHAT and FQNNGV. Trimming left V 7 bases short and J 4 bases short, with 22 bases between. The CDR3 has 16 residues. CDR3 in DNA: TGTGCCAGCAAACTTACCCCACAGGCCACTACCACTGAAGCTTTCTTT. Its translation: CASKLTPQATTTEAFF.

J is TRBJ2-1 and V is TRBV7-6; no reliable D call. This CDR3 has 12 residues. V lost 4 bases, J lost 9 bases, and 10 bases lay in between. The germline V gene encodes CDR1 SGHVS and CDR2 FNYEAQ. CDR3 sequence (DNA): TGTGCCAGCAGCTCCAGATGGGGTGAGCAGTTCTTC. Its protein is CASSSRWGEQFF.

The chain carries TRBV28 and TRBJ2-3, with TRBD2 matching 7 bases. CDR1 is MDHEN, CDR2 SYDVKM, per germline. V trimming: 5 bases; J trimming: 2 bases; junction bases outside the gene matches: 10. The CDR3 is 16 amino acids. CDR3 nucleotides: TGTGCCAGCAGTCTGGCGGGGAGCGGGAACACAGATACGCAGTATTTT. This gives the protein CASSLAGSGNTDTQYF.

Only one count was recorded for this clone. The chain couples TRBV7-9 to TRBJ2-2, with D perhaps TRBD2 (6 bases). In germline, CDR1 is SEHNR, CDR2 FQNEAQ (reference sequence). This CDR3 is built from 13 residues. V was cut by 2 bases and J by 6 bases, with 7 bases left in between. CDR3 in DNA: TGTGCCAGCAGCTTACTAGCGTCCGGGGAGCTGTTTTTT. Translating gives CASSLLASGELFF. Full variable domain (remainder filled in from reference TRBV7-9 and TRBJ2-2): DTGVSQNPRHKITKRGQNVTFRCDPISEHNRLYWYRQTLGQGPEFLTYFQNEAQLEKSRLLSDRFSAERPKGSFSTLEIQRTEQGDSAMYLCASSLLASGELFFGEGSRLTVL.

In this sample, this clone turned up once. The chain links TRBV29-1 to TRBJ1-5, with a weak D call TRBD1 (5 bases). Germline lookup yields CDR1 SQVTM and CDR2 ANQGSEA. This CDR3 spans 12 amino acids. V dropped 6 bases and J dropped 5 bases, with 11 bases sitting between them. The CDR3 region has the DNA TGCAGCGTAGGGGACGGCTATCAGCCCCAGCATTTT. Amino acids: CSVGDGYQPQHF.

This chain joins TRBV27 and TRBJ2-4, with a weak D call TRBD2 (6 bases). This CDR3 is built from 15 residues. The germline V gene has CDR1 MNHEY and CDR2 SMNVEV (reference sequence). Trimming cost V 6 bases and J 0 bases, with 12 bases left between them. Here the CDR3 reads CASRRLGVAKNIQYF. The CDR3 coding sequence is TGTGCCAGCAGGAGACTAGGGGTAGCCAAAAACATTCAGTACTTC.

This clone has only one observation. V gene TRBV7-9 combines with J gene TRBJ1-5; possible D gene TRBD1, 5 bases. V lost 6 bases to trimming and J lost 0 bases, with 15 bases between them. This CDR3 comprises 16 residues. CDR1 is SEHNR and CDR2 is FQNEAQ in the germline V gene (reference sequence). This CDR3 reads CASSSEGAYSNQPQHF. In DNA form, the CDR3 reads TGTGCCAGCAGTTCCGAAGGGGCTTATAGCAATCAGCCCCAGCATTTT.

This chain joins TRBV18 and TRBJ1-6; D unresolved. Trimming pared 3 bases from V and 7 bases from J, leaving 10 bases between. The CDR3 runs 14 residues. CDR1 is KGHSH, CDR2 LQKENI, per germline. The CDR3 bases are TGTGCCAGCTCACCGTCGGGGATGAATTCACCCCTCCACTTT. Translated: CASSPSGMNSPLHF.

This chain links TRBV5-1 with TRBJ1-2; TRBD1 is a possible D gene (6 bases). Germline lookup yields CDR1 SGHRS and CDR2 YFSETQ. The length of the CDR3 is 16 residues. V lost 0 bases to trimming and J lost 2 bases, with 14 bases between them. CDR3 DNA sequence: TGCGCCAGCAGCTTGGAAGCCGGGGGGGCCAACTATGGCTACACCTTC. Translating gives CASSLEAGGANYGYTF.

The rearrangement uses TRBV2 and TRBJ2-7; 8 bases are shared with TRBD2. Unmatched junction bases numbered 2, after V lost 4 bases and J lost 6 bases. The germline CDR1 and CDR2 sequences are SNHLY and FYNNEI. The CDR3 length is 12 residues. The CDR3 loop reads CASSVAGGEQYF. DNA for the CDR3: TGTGCCAGCAGTGTCGCGGGAGGCGAGCAGTACTTC.

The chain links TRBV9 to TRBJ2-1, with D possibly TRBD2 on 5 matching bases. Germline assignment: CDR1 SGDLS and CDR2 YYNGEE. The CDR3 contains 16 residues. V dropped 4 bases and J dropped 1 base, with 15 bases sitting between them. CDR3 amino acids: CASSPRVADSYNEQFF. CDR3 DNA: TGTGCCAGCAGCCCGCGGGTTGCCGATTCCTACAATGAGCAGTTCTTC.

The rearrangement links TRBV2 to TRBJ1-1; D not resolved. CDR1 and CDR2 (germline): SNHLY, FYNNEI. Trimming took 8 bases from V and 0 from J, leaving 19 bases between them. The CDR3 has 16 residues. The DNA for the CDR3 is TGTGCCAGCGGGCACCGGGAGCGGACCATGAACACTGAAGCTTTCTTT. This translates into CASGHRERTMNTEAFF.

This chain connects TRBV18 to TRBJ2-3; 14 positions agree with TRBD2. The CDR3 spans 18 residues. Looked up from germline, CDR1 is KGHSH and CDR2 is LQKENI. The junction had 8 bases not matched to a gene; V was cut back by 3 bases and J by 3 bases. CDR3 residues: CASSPGLAGVVKTDTQYF. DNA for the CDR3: TGTGCCAGCTCACCGGGACTAGCGGGAGTCGTCAAAACAGATACGCAGTATTTT.

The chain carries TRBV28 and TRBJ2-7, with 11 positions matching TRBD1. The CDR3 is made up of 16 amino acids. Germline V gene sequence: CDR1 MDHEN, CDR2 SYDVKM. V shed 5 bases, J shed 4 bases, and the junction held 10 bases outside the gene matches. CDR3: CASSGTGTGGLYEQYF. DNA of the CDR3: TGTGCCAGCAGTGGGACCGGGACAGGGGGATTGTACGAGCAGTACTTC.

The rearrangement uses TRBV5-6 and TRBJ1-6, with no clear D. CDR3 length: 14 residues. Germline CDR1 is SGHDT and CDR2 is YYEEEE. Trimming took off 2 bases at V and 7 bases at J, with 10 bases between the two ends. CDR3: CASSFGEPNSPLHF. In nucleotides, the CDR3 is TGTGCCAGCAGCTTTGGGGAGCCAAATTCACCCCTCCACTTT.

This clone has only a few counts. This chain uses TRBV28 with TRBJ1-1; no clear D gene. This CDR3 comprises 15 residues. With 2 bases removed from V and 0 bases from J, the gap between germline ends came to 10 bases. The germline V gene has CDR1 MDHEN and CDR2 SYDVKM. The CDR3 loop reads CASSLRAGMNTEAFF. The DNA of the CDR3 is TGTGCCAGCAGTTTACGGGCAGGTATGAACACTGAAGCTTTCTTT.

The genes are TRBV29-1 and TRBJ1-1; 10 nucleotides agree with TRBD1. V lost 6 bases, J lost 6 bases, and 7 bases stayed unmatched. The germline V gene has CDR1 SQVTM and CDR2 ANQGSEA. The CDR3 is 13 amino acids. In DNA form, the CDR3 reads TGCAGCGTCGAAAGGGACAGGGGCGCTGAAGCTTTCTTT. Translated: CSVERDRGAEAFF.

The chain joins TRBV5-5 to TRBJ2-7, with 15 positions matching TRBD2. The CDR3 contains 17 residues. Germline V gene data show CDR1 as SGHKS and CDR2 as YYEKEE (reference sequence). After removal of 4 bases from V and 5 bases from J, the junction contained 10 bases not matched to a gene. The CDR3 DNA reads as TGTGCCAGCAGCCGCCGGACTAGCGGGAGGGTGTCTGACGAGCAGTACTTC. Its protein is CASSRRTSGRVSDEQYF.

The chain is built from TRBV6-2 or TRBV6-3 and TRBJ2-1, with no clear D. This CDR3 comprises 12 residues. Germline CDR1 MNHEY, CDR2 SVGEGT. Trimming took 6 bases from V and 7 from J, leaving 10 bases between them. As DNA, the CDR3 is TGTGCCAGCAGCAAGTCGTTGAATGAGCAGTTCTTC. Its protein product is CASSKSLNEQFF.

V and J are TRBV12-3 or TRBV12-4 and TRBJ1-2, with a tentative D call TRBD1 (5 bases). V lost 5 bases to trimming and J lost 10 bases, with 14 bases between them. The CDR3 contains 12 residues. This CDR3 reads CASSLGTAAYTF. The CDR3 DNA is TGTGCCAGCAGTCTCGGGACGGCTGCCTACACCTTC.

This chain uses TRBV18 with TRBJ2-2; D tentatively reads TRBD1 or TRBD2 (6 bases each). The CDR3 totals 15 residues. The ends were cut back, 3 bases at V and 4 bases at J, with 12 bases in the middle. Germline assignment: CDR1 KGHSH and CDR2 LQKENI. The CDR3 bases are TGTGCCAGCTCACCCGGGGGACAAACCACCGGGGAGCTGTTTTTT. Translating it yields CASSPGGQTTGELFF.

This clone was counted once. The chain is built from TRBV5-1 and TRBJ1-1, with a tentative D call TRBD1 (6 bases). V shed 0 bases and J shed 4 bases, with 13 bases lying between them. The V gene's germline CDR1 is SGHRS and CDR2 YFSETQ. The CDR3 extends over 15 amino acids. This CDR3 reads CASSLEGGRITEAFF. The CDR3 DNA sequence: TGCGCCAGCAGCTTGGAAGGGGGGCGGATCACTGAAGCTTTCTTT.

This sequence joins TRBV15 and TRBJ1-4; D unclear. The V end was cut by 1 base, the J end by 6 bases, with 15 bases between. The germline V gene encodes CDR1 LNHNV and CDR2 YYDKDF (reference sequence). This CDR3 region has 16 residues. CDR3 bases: TGTGCCACCAGCAGAGGGTCGAACAGCCGGGATGAAAAACTGTTTTTT. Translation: CATSRGSNSRDEKLFF.

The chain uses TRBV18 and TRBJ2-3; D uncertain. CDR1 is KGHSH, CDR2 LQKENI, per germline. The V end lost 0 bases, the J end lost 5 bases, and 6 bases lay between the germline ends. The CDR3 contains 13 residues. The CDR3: CASSPPVGDTQYF. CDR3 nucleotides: TGTGCCAGCTCACCACCGGTCGGAGATACGCAGTATTTT. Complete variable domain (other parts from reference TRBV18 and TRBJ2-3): NAGVMQNPRHLVRRRGQEARLRCSPMKGHSHVYWYRQLPEEGLKFMVYLQKENIIDESGMPKERFSAEFPKEGPSILRIQQVVRGDSAAYFCASSPPVGDTQYFGPGTRLTVL.

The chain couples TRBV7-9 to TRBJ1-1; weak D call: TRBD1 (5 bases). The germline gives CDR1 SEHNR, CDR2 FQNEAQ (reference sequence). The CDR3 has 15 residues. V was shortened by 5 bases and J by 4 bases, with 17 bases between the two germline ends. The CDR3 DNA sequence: TGTGCCAGCAGCCCCGGGACGGGAAAAGCCACTGAAGCTTTCTTT. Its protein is CASSPGTGKATEAFF.

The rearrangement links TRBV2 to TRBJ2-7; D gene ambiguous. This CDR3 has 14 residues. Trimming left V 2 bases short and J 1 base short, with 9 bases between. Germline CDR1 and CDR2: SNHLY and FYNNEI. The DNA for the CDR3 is TGTGCCAGCAGTGAATTGGGCAGTTCCTACGAGCAGTACTTC. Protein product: CASSELGSSYEQYF.